This note documents a single T cell receptor (beta chain) sequence. Germline CDR1 and CDR2: SGHRS and YFSETQ. Trimming took 0 bases from V and 1 from J, leaving 23 bases between them. This CDR3 has 19 residues. Authors' analysis steps: Amplification from reference gene primers served as the basis for estimated nucleated cell counts. The protocol was immunoSEQ multiplex PCR, while the TCRdb copy is restricted to in-frame clones and leaves out a portion. V, J and clone size are those of that table, while D and trimming were read from the DNA. The data show about 45,000 clones, around 86% seen once. The data were taken from a study of blood T cell repertoires in COVID-19. Study-level background: Sources were T cells, B-cell-depleted T cells, or PBMCs; the material itself was cDNA or gDNA.

The rearrangement joins TRBV5-1 to TRBJ2-7; D gene ambiguous. The receptor was isolated from a human donor in a cohort sampled during active COVID-19. The material sequenced was peripheral blood. CDR3 sequence reads: CASSLAGVEPLKSSYEQYF. The CDR3 DNA is TGCGCCAGCAGCTTGGCCGGAGTGGAACCTCTTAAATCGTCCTACGAGCAGTACTTC.